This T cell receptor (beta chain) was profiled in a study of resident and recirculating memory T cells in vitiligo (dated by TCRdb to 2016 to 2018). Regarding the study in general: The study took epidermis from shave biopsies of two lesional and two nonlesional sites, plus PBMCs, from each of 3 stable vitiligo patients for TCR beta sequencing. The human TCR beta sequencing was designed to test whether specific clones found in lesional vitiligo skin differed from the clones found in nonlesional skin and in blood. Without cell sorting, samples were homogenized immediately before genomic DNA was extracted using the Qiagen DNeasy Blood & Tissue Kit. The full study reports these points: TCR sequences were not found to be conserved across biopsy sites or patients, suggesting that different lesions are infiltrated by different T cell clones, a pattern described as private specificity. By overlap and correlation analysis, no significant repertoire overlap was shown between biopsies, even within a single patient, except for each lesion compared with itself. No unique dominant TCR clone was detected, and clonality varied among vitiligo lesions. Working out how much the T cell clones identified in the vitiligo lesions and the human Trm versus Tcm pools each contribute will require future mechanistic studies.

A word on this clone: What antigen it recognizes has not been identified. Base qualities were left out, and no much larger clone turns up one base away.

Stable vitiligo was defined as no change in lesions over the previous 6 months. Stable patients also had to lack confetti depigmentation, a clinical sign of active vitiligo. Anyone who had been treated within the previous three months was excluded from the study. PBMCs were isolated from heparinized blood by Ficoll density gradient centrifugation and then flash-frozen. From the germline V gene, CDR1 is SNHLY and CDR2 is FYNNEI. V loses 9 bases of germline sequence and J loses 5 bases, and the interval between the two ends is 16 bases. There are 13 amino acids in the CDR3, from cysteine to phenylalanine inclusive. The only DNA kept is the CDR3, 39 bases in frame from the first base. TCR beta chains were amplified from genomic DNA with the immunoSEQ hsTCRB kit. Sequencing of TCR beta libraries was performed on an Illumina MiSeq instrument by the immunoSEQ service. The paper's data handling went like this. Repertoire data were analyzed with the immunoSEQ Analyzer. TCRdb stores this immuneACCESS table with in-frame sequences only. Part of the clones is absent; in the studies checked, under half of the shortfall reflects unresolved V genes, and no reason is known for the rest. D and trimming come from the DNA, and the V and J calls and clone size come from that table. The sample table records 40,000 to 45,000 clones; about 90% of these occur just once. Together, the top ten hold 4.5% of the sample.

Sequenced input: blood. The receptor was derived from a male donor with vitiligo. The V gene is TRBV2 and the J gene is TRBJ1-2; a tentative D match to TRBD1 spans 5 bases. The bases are TGTGCCAGTGTAACCTCGGCAGGGTATGGCTACACCTTC. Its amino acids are CASVTSAGYGYTF.